These 26 T cell receptor beta chains were sequenced from one sample in a study of blood T cell repertoires in COVID-19. Libraries were prepared by immunoSEQ multiplex PCR; TCRdb keeps only in-frame clonotypes and omits some of them. Counted here are around 200,000 clones, approximately 86% occurring once; the ten biggest clones make up 3.5% to 5.5%. Sequenced: PBMCs or T cells enriched from blood (not recorded which). Receptors were obtained from a woman aged 25 to 39 who had been exposed to COVID-19.

This clone came up a few times. The chain uses TRBV2 and TRBJ1-1, with TRBD1 identical over 10 bases. The CDR3 has 16 residues. The J segment lost 4 bases and the V segment lost 6 bases, leaving 11 bases of the junction unmatched. Looked up from germline, CDR1 is SNHLY and CDR2 is FYNNEI. CDR3 amino acids: CASSNRQGAGSTEAFF. CDR3 DNA sequence: TGTGCCAGCAGCAACCGACAGGGGGCGGGGAGCACTGAAGCTTTCTTT.

This chain links TRBV6-1 with TRBJ1-6, with D possibly TRBD1 on 5 matching bases. The germline CDR1 and CDR2 sequences are MNHNS and SASEGT. Deletions cut 2 bases from V and 9 bases from J, with 8 bases between. This CDR3 has 13 amino acids. Here the CDR3 reads CASSELDSSPLHF. The DNA of the CDR3 is TGTGCCAGCAGTGAACTCGACAGTTCACCCCTCCACTTT.

As for this clone: A junction boundary mismatches the germline segment, possibly from a read error. The gene calls are TRBV5-5 and TRBJ2-3; 11 nucleotides align to TRBD2. The CDR3 has 16 amino acids. Germline V gives CDR1 SGHKS, CDR2 YYEKEE (reference sequence). CDR3 protein: CANSRPTSGDTDTQYF. The CDR3 coding sequence is TGTGCCAACAGCCGCCCGACTAGCGGGGACACAGATACGCAGTATTTT.

This chain links TRBV3-1 (or the pseudogene TRBV3-2) with TRBJ1-1; weak D call: TRBD1 (6 bases). Germline lookup yields CDR1 LGHDT and CDR2 YNNKEL (reference sequence). This CDR3 is built from 14 residues. Trimming cost V 1 base and J 8 bases, with 14 bases left between them. The CDR3 nucleotides read TGTGCCAGCAGCCAAGGTTACAGGGAAGAGGAAGCTTTCTTT. Its protein product is CASSQGYREEEAFF.

The chain employs TRBV12-5 and TRBJ2-2, with D maybe TRBD1 (6 bases). Trimming shortened V by 6 bases and J by 4 bases, and 18 bases separated the two germline ends. The CDR3 extends over 16 amino acids. CDR1 is LGHNT and CDR2 is FRNRAP in the germline V gene. The CDR3 loop is CASGPDRNPFTGELFF. The CDR3 nucleotides read TGTGCTAGTGGCCCGGACAGAAACCCATTCACCGGGGAGCTGTTTTTT.

This chain joins TRBV30 and TRBJ2-2; TRBD2 matches at 8 bases. This CDR3 region has 14 residues. The germline V gene has CDR1 GTSNPN and CDR2 SVGIG (reference sequence). The V and J ends lost 4 bases and 7 bases, in that order; junction bases with no gene match: 8. DNA of the CDR3: TGTGCCTGGAACGCGGGGGGACGGGGCGGGGAGCTGTTTTTT. It is translated as CAWNAGGRGGELFF. Looking up the rest from reference TRBV30 and TRBJ2-2 gives the full variable domain: SQTIHQWPATLVQPVGSPLSLECTVEGTSNPNLYWYRQAAGRGLQLLFYSVGIGQISSEVPQNLSASRPQDRQFILSSKKLLLSDSGFYLCAWNAGGRGGELFFGEGSRLTVL.

The J gene is TRBJ1-2, the V gene TRBV12-5, with D unresolved. V lost 5 bases, J lost 8 bases, and 15 bases lay in between. The CDR3 sequence is 13 residues long. Germline loops: CDR1 LGHNT, CDR2 FRNRAP. CDR3 in amino acids: CASGPWYREGYTF. In DNA form, the CDR3 reads TGTGCTAGTGGTCCCTGGTATAGAGAGGGCTACACCTTC.

The chain links TRBV30 to TRBJ1-2, with D hard to call. The CDR3 is made up of 10 amino acids. V was trimmed by 6 bases and J by 4 bases, leaving 6 bases between them. Looked up from germline, CDR1 is GTSNPN and CDR2 is SVGIG (reference sequence). This CDR3 is CACSGYGYTF. CDR3 bases: TGTGCCTGCTCGGGCTATGGCTACACCTTC.

A note on this clone: The junction differs from germline at one of its ends, possibly a read error. The chain links TRBV27 to TRBJ2-6; D is perhaps TRBD1 (6 bases). This CDR3 contains 18 residues. From germline, CDR1 is MNHEY and CDR2 SMNVEV (reference sequence). The CDR3 is CASSLSSNNRAGANVLTF. CDR3 nucleotide sequence: TGTGCCAGCAGTCTATCCTCAAATAACAGGGCCGGGGCCAACGTCCTGACTTTC.

The J gene is TRBJ2-7, the V gene TRBV5-4; D is possibly TRBD1 (6 bases). Deletions cut 4 bases from V and 2 bases from J, with 16 bases between. The germline CDR1 and CDR2 sequences are SGHNT and YYREEE (reference sequence). The CDR3 loop spans 15 amino acids. CDR3 loop: CASSDGGGRTYEQYF. The CDR3 nucleotides read TGTGCCAGCAGCGATGGTGGGGGCAGAACCTACGAGCAGTACTTC. Supplemented by reference TRBV5-4 and TRBJ2-7, the full variable domain reads ETGVTQSPTHLIKTRGQQVTLRCSSQSGHNTVSWYQQALGQGPQFIFQYYREEENGRGNFPPRFSGLQFPNYSSELNVNALELDDSALYLCASSDGGGRTYEQYFGPGTRLTVT.

This clone was counted a single time. This chain connects TRBV6-5 to TRBJ2-3; D might be TRBD2 (6 bases). The V end was cut by 5 bases, the J end by 5 bases, with 14 bases between. The CDR3 has 14 residues. The V gene's germline CDR1 is MNHEY and CDR2 SVGAGI. This CDR3 reads CASSQTAAGDTQYF. DNA of the CDR3: TGTGCCAGCAGTCAAACGGCAGCGGGAGATACGCAGTATTTT.

The V call is TRBV3-1 (or the pseudogene TRBV3-2), the J call TRBJ1-1, with D hard to call. Germline CDR1 and CDR2: LGHDT and YNNKEL (reference sequence). The V gene lost 3 bases and the J gene lost 1 base, with 15 bases spanning the gap. The CDR3 spans 16 residues. This CDR3 is CASSHLSFSGNTEAFF. CDR3 bases: TGTGCCAGCAGCCATTTGAGTTTCTCCGGGAACACTGAAGCTTTCTTT.

The table lists this clone with a count of one. This chain joins TRBV6-1 and TRBJ1-1, with 7 bases identical to TRBD1. This CDR3 comprises 17 residues. Trimming took 4 bases from V and 4 from J; bases not matched to a gene: 15. CDR1 is MNHNS and CDR2 is SASEGT in the germline V gene. The CDR3: CASSGRGQRVRGTEAFF. CDR3 coding DNA: TGTGCCAGCAGTGGGAGGGGACAGAGGGTGAGGGGCACTGAAGCTTTCTTT.

V and J are TRBV15 and TRBJ1-5, with no clear D. Germline V gene sequence: CDR1 LNHNV, CDR2 YYDKDF (reference sequence). The CDR3 consists of 15 residues. The germline V and J ends were trimmed by 4 bases and 2 bases, with 12 bases remaining between them. The CDR3 loop reads CATSTSESGNQPQHF. The CDR3 DNA sequence: TGTGCCACCAGCACCAGTGAATCAGGCAATCAGCCCCAGCATTTT.

The J gene is TRBJ2-1, the V gene TRBV18; perhaps TRBD1 as D (6 bases). Trimming removed 6 bases at V and 6 bases at J, with 24 bases between. The CDR3 consists of 17 residues. The germline V gene encodes CDR1 KGHSH and CDR2 LQKENI. CDR3 in amino acids: CASSLAKALGQSNEQFF. DNA of the CDR3: TGTGCCAGCTCCCTGGCGAAGGCCCTAGGACAGAGCAATGAGCAGTTCTTC. The variable domain in full, completed from reference TRBV18 and TRBJ2-1, reads NAGVMQNPRHLVRRRGQEARLRCSPMKGHSHVYWYRQLPEEGLKFMVYLQKENIIDESGMPKERFSAEFPKEGPSILRIQQVVRGDSAAYFCASSLAKALGQSNEQFFGPGTRLTVL.

The chain joins TRBV7-9 to TRBJ2-1; 9 nucleotides line up with TRBD2. Germline values: CDR1 SEHNR, CDR2 FQNEAQ (reference sequence). V shed 5 bases, J shed 8 bases, and the junction held 10 bases outside the gene matches. This CDR3 region has 15 residues. The CDR3 here is CASSPAGGPWDEQFF. The CDR3 DNA is TGTGCCAGCAGCCCCGCGGGGGGGCCGTGGGATGAGCAGTTCTTC.

This clone was observed once. The chain recombines TRBV14 with TRBJ1-1; TRBD1 matches at 9 bases. The J segment lost 7 bases and the V segment lost 0 bases, leaving 3 bases of the junction unmatched. Per germline, CDR1 SGHDN and CDR2 FVKESK. The CDR3 totals 14 residues. CDR3 nucleotides: TGTGCCAGCAGCCAAGATGGGGGACAGGGTGAAGCTTTCTTT. It yields the protein CASSQDGGQGEAFF.

In regard to this clone: The junction and the germline gene differ at one end; a read error may be behind it. The CDR3 reads CASRRTGAF. DNA for the CDR3: TGTGCCAGCAGAAGGACAGGGGCCTTT. J is TRBJ1-1 and V is TRBV2, with 9 bases aligning to TRBD1. Germline lookup yields CDR1 SNHLY and CDR2 FYNNEI. The CDR3 extends over 9 amino acids.

This sequence joins TRBV27 and TRBJ2-7; possible D gene TRBD2, 6 bases. The CDR3 is made up of 15 amino acids. Germline CDR1 MNHEY, CDR2 SMNVEV (reference sequence). The V gene lost 2 bases and the J gene lost 3 bases, with 14 bases spanning the gap. CDR3 nucleotide sequence: TGTGCCAGCAGTTTAGCAGGAGGGTCCCTCTACGAGCAGTACTTC. Protein product: CASSLAGGSLYEQYF.

This clone was picked up many times. The chain combines TRBV5-1 with TRBJ2-2; TRBD1 matches at 7 bases. Germline CDR1 reads SGHRS; CDR2 reads YFSETQ. The CDR3 runs to 16 residues. V trimming: 4 bases; J trimming: 4 bases; junction bases outside the gene matches: 10. The CDR3 nucleotides are TGCGCCAGCAGCGGCAACTACAGGGGCGGCACCGGGGAGCTGTTTTTT. It yields the protein CASSGNYRGGTGELFF.

This clone was seen more than once but under ten times. This sequence joins TRBV27 and TRBJ1-2, with 7 bases that match TRBD1. This CDR3 is 15 amino acids long. The germline V gene has CDR1 MNHEY and CDR2 SMNVEV (reference sequence). V lost 2 bases, J lost 5 bases, and 8 bases stayed unmatched. DNA of the CDR3: TGTGCCAGCAGTTTACAGGGGGGAACATGGTATGGCTACACCTTC. Translation: CASSLQGGTWYGYTF.

This chain connects TRBV9 to TRBJ2-5, with 9 bases fitting TRBD2. CDR3 length equals 15 residues. Germline CDR1 is SGDLS and CDR2 is YYNGEE. J was trimmed by 0 bases and V by 7 bases; bases with no gene match: 7. CDR3 coding DNA: TGTGCCAGCTCTGTAGCGGGGGCCAACCAAGAGACCCAGTACTTC. It encodes CASSVAGANQETQYF. Variable domain in full (rest from reference TRBV9 and TRBJ2-5): DSGVTQTPKHLITATGQRVTLRCSPRSGDLSVYWYQQSLDQGLQFLIQYYNGEERAKGNILERFSAQQFPDLHSELNLSSLELGDSALYFCASSVAGANQETQYFGPGTRLLVL.

V is TRBV18 and J is TRBJ2-2; 7 bases agree with TRBD1. CDR1 and CDR2 (germline): KGHSH, LQKENI. V trimming: 4 bases; J trimming: 7 bases; junction bases outside the gene matches: 9. CDR3 length equals 15 residues. The CDR3 here is CASSQARDRGGELFF. In DNA, the CDR3 is TGTGCCAGCTCACAAGCCCGGGACAGAGGCGGGGAGCTGTTTTTT.

The V gene is TRBV9, the J gene TRBJ1-5; D is perhaps TRBD1 (5 bases). The CDR3 runs to 14 residues. Germline V gene sequence: CDR1 SGDLS, CDR2 YYNGEE. The germline V and J ends were trimmed by 0 bases and 1 base, with 5 bases remaining between them. CDR3 bases: TGTGCCAGCAGCGTAGGACAGAGCAATCAGCCCCAGCATTTT. Protein product: CASSVGQSNQPQHF.

This chain connects TRBV7-9 to TRBJ1-5, with TRBD1 matching over 7 bases. The CDR3 extends over 17 amino acids. J gave up 5 bases and V 4 bases, and 14 bases lay outside the gene matches. Germline V gives CDR1 SEHNR, CDR2 FQNEAQ (reference sequence). CDR3 sequence (DNA): TGTGCCAGCAGCTCAGACGACAGGGAGGCCACGGATCAGCCCCAGCATTTT. Translated, it gives CASSSDDREATDQPQHF. The full variable domain, rest sourced from reference TRBV7-9 and TRBJ1-5, is DTGVSQNPRHKITKRGQNVTFRCDPISEHNRLYWYRQTLGQGPEFLTYFQNEAQLEKSRLLSDRFSAERPKGSFSTLEIQRTEQGDSAMYLCASSSDDREATDQPQHFGDGTRLSIL.

The chain combines TRBV24-1 with TRBJ1-1, with D perhaps TRBD1 (5 bases). The V end was cut by 6 bases, the J end by 4 bases, with 11 bases between. This CDR3 has 13 residues. CDR1 and CDR2 from the germline V gene are KGHDR and SFDVKD. CDR3 loop: CATSSGGSTEAFF. CDR3 nucleotides: TGTGCCACCAGTTCCGGGGGATCCACTGAAGCTTTCTTT.